The 27 T cell receptor beta chains in this list originate from one sample, sequenced in a study of post-analysis software for immune sequencing data. No cognate antigen is known for these TCRs. Incorporated into the TCR beta cDNA libraries were unique molecular identifiers, which served to reduce PCR and sequencing biases. TCRdb analysed the PCR reads with MiXCR anew, one entry per CDR3 protein. The repertoire holds almost 700,000 distinct CDR3 sequences, with 55% to 60% as singletons. Study conclusions and caveats: Five or six TRBV segments appeared more often in patients than in controls, and TRBV5-6, TRBV5-1 and TRBV20-1 were among these.

The sample consisted of blood. These TCRs come from a girl aged 2 to 10 with multiple sclerosis.

The chain is built from TRBV29-1 and TRBJ2-7; TRBD1 aligns across 7 bases. The CDR3 has 15 amino acids. Germline CDR1 reads SQVTM; CDR2 reads ANQGSEA. Unmatched junction bases numbered 17, after V lost 7 bases and J lost 5 bases. CDR3 region: CSGTSNRAGGNEQYF. Written as DNA, the CDR3 is TGCAGCGGGACATCTAACCGGGCAGGGGGTAACGAGCAGTACTTC.

The rearrangement uses TRBV29-1 and TRBJ2-7; 7 bases fit TRBD1. V lost 4 bases and J lost 2; bases outside the gene matches: 5. Germline loops: CDR1 SQVTM, CDR2 ANQGSEA. This CDR3 is 13 amino acids long. CDR3 sequence reads: CSVVGQGAYEQYF. As DNA, the CDR3 is TGCAGCGTTGTTGGTCAGGGGGCCTACGAGCAGTACTTC.

This chain connects TRBV15 to TRBJ2-1; D gene unclear. Between the trimmed V and J ends, which lost 2 bases and 5 bases, there was a span of 7 bases. This CDR3 spans 13 amino acids. Germline V gene lookup returns CDR1 LNHNV and CDR2 YYDKDF (reference sequence). Written as DNA, the CDR3 is TGTGCCACCAGCAGAAACTACGACAATGAGCAGTTCTTC. Its translation: CATSRNYDNEQFF.

Regarding this clonotype: Germline is not matched at one junction end, which may reflect a read error. The chain is built from TRBV24-1 and TRBJ2-5; perhaps TRBD2 as D (6 bases). Germline CDR1 KGHDR, CDR2 SFDVKD. This CDR3 comprises 16 residues. The CDR3, as DNA: TGTGCCACCAGTGGTGGGCCCGGGGGAAGGGAGGAGATCCAGTACTTC. Protein sequence: CATSGGPGGREEIQYF.

The gene calls are TRBV5-5 and TRBJ2-7; D call uncertain. The V gene lost 3 bases and the J gene lost 3 bases, with 10 bases spanning the gap. Germline V CDR1 and CDR2: SGHKS, YYEKEE (reference sequence). The CDR3 runs 13 residues. In nucleotides, the CDR3 is TGTGCCAGCAGCTATCCCCCGTACTACGAGCAGTACTTC. Protein: CASSYPPYYEQYF.

V is TRBV7-9 and J is TRBJ1-2; no clear D. Germline V lookup: CDR1 SEHNR, CDR2 FQNEAQ (reference sequence). The CDR3 sequence is 11 residues long. V was pared by 4 bases and J by 10 bases, with 10 bases between. CDR3 sequence: CASSSNLLYTF. CDR3 sequence (DNA): TGTGCCAGCAGCTCAAATCTCCTCTACACCTTC.

A word on this clonotype: The junction shows a germline mismatch at one end, possibly a read error. The J gene is TRBJ2-5, the V gene TRBV27; D might be TRBD1 (6 bases). The DNA end is more similar to TRBJ2-7, so the J call may be wrong. There are 16 residues in the CDR3. Germline V gives CDR1 MNHEY, CDR2 SMNVEV (reference sequence). CDR3 sequence: CASSVSRVQGYYEQYF. The DNA of the CDR3 is TGTGCCAGCAGTGTATCCCGGGTACAGGGTTACTACGAGCAGTACTTC.

The chain recombines TRBV9 with TRBJ2-3; unclear D gene. This CDR3 spans 16 amino acids. Germline V CDR1 and CDR2: SGDLS, YYNGEE. Trimming left V 0 bases short and J 0 bases short, with 11 bases between. CDR3: CASSVVADSSTDTQYF. DNA of the CDR3: TGTGCCAGCAGCGTAGTGGCCGACTCTAGCACAGATACGCAGTATTTT.

This clonotype has just one count. V and J are TRBV4-2 and TRBJ2-3; the match to TRBD2 covers 9 bases. The trim removed 0 bases at V and 4 bases at J, leaving 5 bases unmatched. The germline CDR1 and CDR2 sequences are LGHNA and YNFKEQ. This CDR3 region has 16 residues. The DNA of the CDR3 is TGTGCCAGCAGCCAAGAGGCGGGAGGGCCCCCAGATACGCAGTATTTT. This translates into CASSQEAGGPPDTQYF.

This sequence joins TRBV4-1 and TRBJ2-7; TRBD1 might be the D (5 bases). Germline V gene lookup returns CDR1 MGHRA and CDR2 YSYEKL. V was pared by 6 bases and J by 5 bases, with 14 bases between. CDR3 size: 13 residues. CDR3 amino acids: CASSRGVVDEQYF. For the CDR3, the DNA is TGCGCCAGCAGTAGGGGCGTCGTAGACGAGCAGTACTTC.

The chain couples TRBV20-1 to TRBJ2-3; a weak D match, TRBD1 (5 bases). This CDR3 is built from 11 residues. Germline assignment: CDR1 DFQATT and CDR2 SNEGSKA (reference sequence). In nucleotides, the CDR3 is TGCAGCCAGGGATCCACAGATACGCAGTATTTT. This gives the protein CSQGSTDTQYF.

Regarding this clonotype: A junction boundary mismatches the germline segment, possibly from a read error. The rearrangement uses TRBV5-7 and TRBJ1-2; D might be TRBD1 (5 bases). TRBV5-7 is given ORF status, its function remaining uncertain. The CDR3 has 18 residues. The CDR3: CASRPTGHQGTDDYGCTF. In nucleotides, the CDR3 is TGTGCCAGCCGCCCCACAGGACACCAAGGGACGGATGACTATGGCTGCACCTTC.

In the case of this clonotype: A junction end diverges from the germline sequence, so it may reflect a read error. This chain links TRBV20-1 with TRBJ2-1; no definite D call. The CDR3 is made up of 15 amino acids. Per the germline V gene, CDR1 is DFQATT and CDR2 is SNEGSKA (reference sequence). CDR3 sequence reads: CSVPRDGGSYSEQFF. The CDR3 region has the DNA TGCAGTGTCCCACGCGATGGTGGCTCCTACAGTGAGCAGTTCTTC.

The rearrangement links TRBV12-3 or TRBV12-4 to TRBJ2-7; 10 bases are shared with TRBD2. Unmatched junction bases numbered 11, after V lost 7 bases and J lost 5 bases. The CDR3 has 15 residues. As DNA, the CDR3 is TGTGCCAGCACCCTGGCCGGGACTAGCGCCCACGAGCAGTACTTC. It is translated as CASTLAGTSAHEQYF.

This chain joins TRBV20-1 and TRBJ2-1; D possibly uses TRBD1 or TRBD2 (5 bases each). The V gene's germline CDR1 is DFQATT and CDR2 SNEGSKA (reference sequence). The CDR3 is 13 residues long. V was pared by 0 bases and J by 6 bases, with 9 bases between. The CDR3 protein is CSARDHGANEQFF. The CDR3 nucleotides read TGCAGTGCTAGAGATCACGGGGCCAATGAGCAGTTCTTC.

On this clonotype itself: Relative to the germline gene, one junction end is altered; a read error may explain this. The V gene is TRBV6-5, the J gene TRBJ1-6; D call uncertain. The germline gives CDR1 MNHEY, CDR2 SVGAGI. The CDR3 is 17 amino acids. As DNA, the CDR3 is TGTGCCAGCAGTTACTCGATTCGCATAGACGGGCATTCACCCTTCCACTTT. Amino acids: CASSYSIRIDGHSPFHF.

The rearrangement uses TRBV6-6 and TRBJ1-1, with D hard to call. V was cut by 6 bases and J by 7 bases, with 6 bases left in between. CDR3 length equals 10 residues. CDR1 and CDR2 from the germline V gene are MNHNY and SVGAGI (reference sequence). The CDR3 reads CASRGVEAFF. The DNA of the CDR3 is TGTGCCAGCAGGGGAGTTGAAGCTTTCTTT.

The rearrangement links TRBV3-1 to TRBJ1-6; no clear D. V lost 4 bases and J lost 4, with 17 bases in between. This CDR3 is 17 amino acids long. Germline-derived CDR1 and CDR2 are LGHDT and YNNKEL (reference sequence). The CDR3 DNA reads TGTGCCAGCAGCCGCCGCAGGACGGAATCTTATAATTCACCCCTCCACTTT. Translated: CASSRRRTESYNSPLHF.

This clonotype was seen only once. J is TRBJ2-1 and V is TRBV29-1; D remains unclear. Deletions cut 4 bases from V and 4 bases from J, with 11 bases between. Germline loops: CDR1 SQVTM, CDR2 ANQGSEA. This CDR3 contains 13 residues. The CDR3 here is CSVAVDFYNEQFF. CDR3 nucleotides: TGCAGCGTTGCGGTAGACTTTTACAATGAGCAGTTCTTC.

The CDR3 DNA reads TGTGCCAGCAGCTTAGGATTGGGCGCCGCTATTGCCGGAGATACGCAGTATTTT. Protein sequence: CASSLGLGAAIAGDTQYF. The chain is built from TRBV7-2 and TRBJ2-3; D remains unclear. V was clipped by 1 base and J by 5 bases, with 22 bases between them. CDR3 length: 18 amino acids. CDR1 SGHTA and CDR2 FQGNSA come from the germline V gene.

This clonotype has only a few counts. The rearrangement joins TRBV5-1 to TRBJ2-1; no firm D call. Trimming pared 0 bases from V and 2 bases from J, leaving 6 bases between. This CDR3 comprises 14 residues. Per germline, CDR1 SGHRS and CDR2 YFSETQ. Here the CDR3 reads CASSLDKAYNEQFF. The CDR3 DNA reads TGCGCCAGCAGCTTGGACAAGGCCTACAATGAGCAGTTCTTC. Variable domain in full (rest from reference TRBV5-1 and TRBJ2-1): KAGVTQTPRYLIKTRGQQVTLSCSPISGHRSVSWYQQTPGQGLQFLFEYFSETQRNKGNFPGRFSGRQFSNSRSEMNVSTLELGDSALYLCASSLDKAYNEQFFGPGTRLTVL.

The V call is TRBV6-4, the J call TRBJ2-3; 12 nucleotides align to TRBD1. The CDR3 has 15 residues. V lost 5 bases and J lost 4; bases outside the gene matches: 4. The germline V gene has CDR1 MRHNA and CDR2 SNTAGT. CDR3 nucleotide sequence: TGTGCCAGCAGTACCGGGACAGGGGGCGCAGATACGCAGTATTTT. This sequence encodes CASSTGTGGADTQYF.

Written as DNA, the CDR3 is TGTGCCAGCAGCAAACAGACAGGGGCCTACAATGAGCAGTTCTTC. This codes for CASSKQTGAYNEQFF. This sequence joins TRBV7-9 and TRBJ2-1; 8 bases match TRBD1. The CDR3 is 15 residues long. Germline V CDR1 and CDR2: SEHNR, FQNEAQ (reference sequence). The trim removed 5 bases at V and 2 bases at J, leaving 5 bases unmatched. Using reference TRBV7-9 and TRBJ2-1 for the parts outside the CDR3, the full variable domain is DTGVSQNPRHKITKRGQNVTFRCDPISEHNRLYWYRQTLGQGPEFLTYFQNEAQLEKSRLLSDRFSAERPKGSFSTLEIQRTEQGDSAMYLCASSKQTGAYNEQFFGPGTRLTVL.

Only a few counts were recorded for this clonotype. The chain couples TRBV25-1 to TRBJ1-2; tentative D call: TRBD1 (6 bases). Per germline, CDR1 MGHDK and CDR2 SYGVNS. There are 17 residues in the CDR3. Deletions cut 1 base from V and 5 bases from J, with 20 bases between. CDR3 region: CASSESWGGALQYGYTF. As DNA, the CDR3 is TGTGCCAGCAGTGAATCCTGGGGGGGCGCACTTCAGTATGGCTACACCTTC.

This clonotype was recorded once. V and J are TRBV7-2 and TRBJ2-1; TRBD2 matches 8 bases. Losses at the gene ends were 2 bases for V and 3 bases for J; bases not matched to a gene: 9. Germline lookup yields CDR1 SGHTA and CDR2 FQGNSA. This CDR3 spans 17 amino acids. CDR3 coding DNA: TGTGCCAGCAGCTTACATTCTACGACTAGCGACTACAATGAGCAGTTCTTC. Residues: CASSLHSTTSDYNEQFF.

The chain uses TRBV5-1 and TRBJ2-3; 14 bases line up with TRBD2. Germline CDR1 is SGHRS and CDR2 is YFSETQ. V trimming: 0 bases; J trimming: 4 bases; junction bases outside the gene matches: 4. The CDR3 is 17 residues long. The chain's CDR3 is CASSLEGLAGVADTQYF. CDR3 bases: TGCGCCAGCAGCTTGGAGGGACTAGCGGGAGTCGCAGATACGCAGTATTTT.

Worth noting for this clonotype: This likely reflects a read error, since a far larger clone is one base away. V gene TRBV7-2 combines with J gene TRBJ2-3, with 7 bases that match TRBD1. CDR3 length: 13 residues. The V gene's germline CDR1 is SGHTA and CDR2 FQGNSA. This chain's CDR3 is CASSLGGTDAQYF. In nucleotides, the CDR3 is TGTGCCAGCAGCTTAGGGGGGACAGATGCGCAGTATTTT.